These 24 T cell receptor beta chains share one sample of origin, sequenced in a study of PD-1 blockade in classical Hodgkin lymphoma. The protocol was immunoSEQ multiplex PCR, while the TCRdb copy is restricted to in-frame clones and leaves out a portion. The sample lists 43,000 or so clones; about 77% were seen once. Time point given: cycle 4 day 1 (C4D1), after 6 weeks of nivolumab. With no exception, relapse followed autologous stem cell transplantation in all patients, and brentuximab vedotin exposure varied. Material: peripheral blood mononuclear cells (PBMCs), obtained before the fourth cycle of nivolumab. All receptors come from a human donor with classical Hodgkin lymphoma.

The CDR3 DNA follows: TGTGCCAGCACCCCCGGGACAGGGGGTGTTGGCGACACTGAAGCTTTCTTT. Translation gives CASTPGTGGVGDTEAFF. The V call is TRBV27, the J call TRBJ1-1, with 11 bases aligning to TRBD1. CDR3 length: 17 amino acids. Germline V gene sequence: CDR1 MNHEY, CDR2 SMNVEV (reference sequence). Trimming took 7 bases from V and 3 from J; bases not matched to a gene: 13.

This chain uses TRBV7-9 with TRBJ1-5; D not certain. The germline V and J ends were trimmed by 3 bases and 0 bases, with 15 bases remaining between them. Germline assignment: CDR1 SEHNR and CDR2 FQNEAQ (reference sequence). The CDR3 covers 17 residues. DNA for the CDR3: TGTGCCAGCAGCTTGGGTGAGGTCCCGAATAGCAATCAGCCCCAGCATTTT. This gives the protein CASSLGEVPNSNQPQHF.

This clone occurred once. The chain carries TRBV4-3 and TRBJ1-3; perhaps TRBD1 as D (5 bases). Looked up from germline, CDR1 is LGHNA and CDR2 is YSLEER. V was clipped by 3 bases and J by 2 bases, with 11 bases between them. This CDR3 is 15 amino acids long. The CDR3 region has the DNA TGCGCCAGCAGCCATCAGGGTCGTCCTGGAAACACCATATATTTT. It specifies CASSHQGRPGNTIYF.

A word on this clone: The junction differs from germline at one of its ends, possibly a read error. The J gene is TRBJ2-3, the V gene TRBV7-7; the D gene is possibly TRBD2 (6 bases). CDR1 and CDR2 from the germline V gene are SSHAT and FNYEAQ (reference sequence). This CDR3 is built from 15 residues. CDR3 residues: CASSPAGFETDTQYF. As DNA, the CDR3 is TGTGCTAGCAGCCCCGCGGGGTTTGAGACAGATACGCAGTATTTT.

The chain couples TRBV29-1 to TRBJ1-1, with TRBD1 identical over 7 bases. With V trimmed by 6 bases and J by 5 bases, 9 bases remained unmatched. The CDR3 contains 13 residues. Germline V lookup: CDR1 SQVTM, CDR2 ANQGSEA. For the CDR3, the DNA is TGCAGCGTCGATACAGGGGTTGGGACTGAAGCTTTCTTT. It codes for CSVDTGVGTEAFF.

The chain employs TRBV4-2 and TRBJ1-4, with a weak D call TRBD1 (6 bases). The CDR3 is made up of 15 amino acids. Trimming removed 4 bases at V and 0 bases at J, with 9 bases between. Germline CDR1 is LGHNA and CDR2 is YNFKEQ. Written as DNA, the CDR3 is TGTGCCAGCAGCCTCAGGGGCGCAACTAATGAAAAACTGTTTTTT. Translated: CASSLRGATNEKLFF.

The rearrangement uses TRBV28 and TRBJ2-2; TRBD2 is a possible D gene (5 bases). CDR1 is MDHEN, CDR2 SYDVKM, per germline. The CDR3 length is 16 residues. The V and J ends lost 3 bases and 2 bases respectively, with 13 bases between them. In DNA, the CDR3 is TGTGCCAGCAGTTTTAAATCGGGGTTTAACACCGGGGAGCTGTTTTTT. This translates into CASSFKSGFNTGELFF. The full variable domain, in which reference TRBV28 and TRBJ2-2 provide the parts outside the CDR3, is DVKVTQSSRYLVKRTGEKVFLECVQDMDHENMFWYRQDPGLGLRLIYFSYDVKMKEKGDIPEGYSVSREKKERFSLILESASTNQTSMYLCASSFKSGFNTGELFFGEGSRLTVL.

The V and J genes are TRBV10-3 and TRBJ2-1; possibly TRBD1 or TRBD2 for D (5 bases each). V was pared by 0 bases and J by 9 bases, with 15 bases between. The CDR3 loop spans 15 amino acids. CDR1 ENHRY and CDR2 SYGVKD come from the germline V gene. The CDR3 spells CAISESSQVRGEQFF. The CDR3 DNA reads as TGTGCCATCAGTGAGTCGAGTCAGGTGAGGGGTGAGCAGTTCTTC.

The CDR3 here is CAISDPGQVSTEAFF. CDR3 DNA: TGTGCCATCAGCGATCCCGGACAGGTCAGCACTGAAGCTTTCTTT. The rearrangement uses TRBV10-3 and TRBJ1-1; 7 bases agree with TRBD1. This CDR3 has 15 residues. V lost 6 bases and J lost 4; bases outside the gene matches: 11. From germline, CDR1 is ENHRY and CDR2 SYGVKD.

This clone has more than one count but fewer than ten. The gene calls are TRBV5-1 and TRBJ1-4; 7 bases align to TRBD1. Per the germline V gene, CDR1 is SGHRS and CDR2 is YFSETQ. J was trimmed by 8 bases and V by 4 bases; bases with no gene match: 14. CDR3 size: 16 residues. In nucleotides, the CDR3 is TGCGCCAGCAGCACTAGACAGGGCGGGACCGGGGAAAAACTGTTTTTT. This encodes CASSTRQGGTGEKLFF. Variable domain in full (rest from reference TRBV5-1 and TRBJ1-4): KAGVTQTPRYLIKTRGQQVTLSCSPISGHRSVSWYQQTPGQGLQFLFEYFSETQRNKGNFPGRFSGRQFSNSRSEMNVSTLELGDSALYLCASSTRQGGTGEKLFFGSGTQLSVL.

The J gene is TRBJ2-3, the V gene TRBV2; the match to TRBD2 covers 10 bases. Germline CDR1 and CDR2: SNHLY and FYNNEI. The V segment lost 3 bases and the J segment 1 base; nucleotides outside the gene matches: 1. CDR3 size: 15 residues. CDR3 in DNA: TGTGCCAGCAGTGAGAGCGGGGGGGGCACAGATACGCAGTATTTT. Translated, it gives CASSESGGGTDTQYF.

This clone was seen a handful of times. This chain uses TRBV6-5 with TRBJ1-1, with D tentatively TRBD1 (6 bases). Germline loops: CDR1 MNHEY, CDR2 SVGAGI. Deletions cut 8 bases from V and 1 base from J, with 14 bases between. There are 14 residues in the CDR3. CDR3: CASAGTRWNTEAFF. The CDR3 DNA is TGTGCCAGCGCTGGGACAAGGTGGAACACTGAAGCTTTCTTT.

This rearrangement joins TRBV6-6 to TRBJ1-2; no firm D call. Germline values: CDR1 MNHNY, CDR2 SVGAGI (reference sequence). V was shortened by 5 bases and J by 2 bases, with 12 bases between the two germline ends. This CDR3 comprises 14 residues. CDR3 in DNA: TGTGCCAGCAGTCCTCGGACGGGGAACTATGGCTACACCTTC. Its protein is CASSPRTGNYGYTF.

The V gene is TRBV6-6, the J gene TRBJ1-2; 8 bases match TRBD1. With 4 bases clipped from V and 6 bases from J, the junction kept 10 bases outside the gene matches. The V gene's germline CDR1 is MNHNY and CDR2 SVGAGI (reference sequence). The CDR3 is 15 amino acids. CDR3 region: CASSLPNTGGDGYTF. The DNA for the CDR3 is TGTGCCAGCAGTTTGCCAAACACAGGGGGAGATGGCTACACCTTC.

The rearrangement joins TRBV28 to TRBJ1-5; D call uncertain. The CDR3 is made up of 13 amino acids. Trimming removed 6 bases from V and 2 bases from J, with 8 bases in between. Germline V CDR1 and CDR2: MDHEN, SYDVKM. The chain's CDR3 is CASRLVGNQPQHF. The CDR3 DNA is TGTGCCAGCAGGCTTGTCGGCAATCAGCCCCAGCATTTT.

Only one count was recorded for this clone. The rearrangement joins TRBV18 to TRBJ2-7; 11 nucleotides agree with TRBD1. The germline gives CDR1 KGHSH, CDR2 LQKENI. V trimming: 0 bases; J trimming: 1 base; junction bases outside the gene matches: 2. There are 16 residues in the CDR3. This CDR3 is CASSPPGTGGSYEQYF. The CDR3 nucleotides read TGTGCCAGCTCACCACCGGGGACAGGGGGGTCCTACGAGCAGTACTTC.

The genes are TRBV5-1 and TRBJ1-2; D uncertain. Germline V lookup: CDR1 SGHRS, CDR2 YFSETQ. This CDR3 contains 14 residues. Trimming stripped 4 bases from V and 0 bases from J, with 10 bases between. The CDR3 reads CASSPDGSNYGYTF. Written as DNA, the CDR3 is TGCGCCAGCAGCCCGGACGGCTCTAACTATGGCTACACCTTC.

This clone was counted once. The rearrangement joins TRBV10-3 to TRBJ1-6, with D hard to call. This CDR3 has 13 residues. Germline CDR1 is ENHRY and CDR2 is SYGVKD. V lost 5 bases, J lost 8 bases, and 10 bases lay in between. CDR3 bases: TGTGCCATCAGTTCGCGCGATGATTCACCCCTCCACTTT. It specifies CAISSRDDSPLHF.

V gene TRBV25-1 combines with J gene TRBJ2-5; unclear D gene. The CDR3 length is 15 residues. In germline, CDR1 is MGHDK, CDR2 SYGVNS. The germline V and J ends were trimmed by 1 base and 1 base, with 10 bases remaining between them. In nucleotides, the CDR3 is TGTGCCAGCAGTGAATGGTTCAGCCGCCAAGAGACCCAGTACTTC. Translated, it gives CASSEWFSRQETQYF. Looking up the rest from reference TRBV25-1 and TRBJ2-5 gives the full variable domain: EADIYQTPRYLVIGTGKKITLECSQTMGHDKMYWYQQDPGMELHLIHYSYGVNSTEKGDLSSESTVSRIRTEHFPLTLESARPSHTSQYLCASSEWFSRQETQYFGPGTRLLVL.

V and J are TRBV29-1 and TRBJ2-5; D is uncertain. Germline CDR1 reads SQVTM; CDR2 reads ANQGSEA. The CDR3 consists of 16 residues. The V gene lost 6 bases and the J gene lost 1 base, with 21 bases spanning the gap. CDR3 bases: TGCAGCGTAATTCTCTCATGGACGGGCTTCCAAGAGACCCAGTACTTC. Translating it yields CSVILSWTGFQETQYF.

The chain recombines TRBV9 with TRBJ2-3; no reliable D call. The CDR3 is made up of 14 amino acids. Germline CDR1 is SGDLS and CDR2 is YYNGEE. V was clipped by 0 bases and J by 0 bases, with 5 bases between them. CDR3 nucleotides: TGTGCCAGCAGCGTAGACTCTAGCACAGATACGCAGTATTTT. Its protein is CASSVDSSTDTQYF.

The chain is built from TRBV6-1 and TRBJ1-2; perhaps TRBD1 as D (5 bases). Germline values: CDR1 MNHNS, CDR2 SASEGT. The CDR3 consists of 14 residues. The germline V and J ends were trimmed by 3 bases and 3 bases, with 11 bases remaining between them. CDR3 bases: TGTGCCAGCAGTGAGACGCCCAGGGACTATGGCTACACCTTC. Its translation is CASSETPRDYGYTF.

The chain links TRBV5-6 to TRBJ2-5; weak D call: TRBD1 (6 bases). The end of the DNA aligns better with TRBJ2-7, so the J call may be wrong. Germline loops: CDR1 SGHDT, CDR2 YYEEEE. CDR3 length equals 15 residues. The CDR3 nucleotides read TGTGCCAGCAACTTACTCGAGGTCCAGGGGAACGAGCAGTACTTC. Translated: CASNLLEVQGNEQYF.

The V call is TRBV7-3, the J call TRBJ1-2; TRBD1 is a possible D gene (5 bases). The CDR3 runs 15 residues. V lost 5 bases to trimming and J lost 4 bases, with 17 bases between them. Germline lookup yields CDR1 SGHTA and CDR2 FQGTGA. The CDR3 here is CASSLSIQASYGYTF. CDR3 nucleotides: TGTGCCAGCAGCCTAAGTATACAGGCCAGCTATGGCTACACCTTC.